Detailed here is one T cell receptor beta chain. Its specificity is not known. Researchers ran the PCR with 60 Vbeta and 13 Jbeta primers. The table came from immunoSEQ multiplex PCR; TCRdb's copy has only in-frame clones and leaves some out. The sample table includes about 54,000 clones. The data belong to a study of cytomegalovirus exposure and HLA in healthy donors. Trimming cost V 9 bases and J 5 bases, with 16 bases left between them. This CDR3 spans 13 amino acids. CDR1 is SNHLY and CDR2 is FYNNEI in the germline V gene. Points from the study as a whole: In vitro, three CMV-associated chains proved specific for CMV antigens.

This TCR came from a woman aged 40 to 49 in good health and CMV-seronegative. The rearrangement joins TRBV2 to TRBJ1-2; the D gene is possibly TRBD1 (6 bases). The material sequenced was PBMCs. For the CDR3, the DNA is TGTGCCAGAACGATCGGCACAGGGTATGGCTACACCTTC. This translates into CARTIGTGYGYTF.